The 27 T cell receptor beta chains below were found in one sample sequenced in a study of shared clonotypes between healthy human individuals. Repertoires were generated with immunoSEQ multiplex PCR, while TCRdb's copy carries only in-frame clones and drops some. The table lists millions of clones, 80% to 95% of them singletons, with 0.39% in the top ten. The sequencing sample was made of naive CD4+ T cells from PBMCs. Subset meaning: CD45RA+ positively selected. These receptors originate from a man aged 18 to 30 in good health. Some clones in this sample may be carry-over from other donors' samples.

The rearrangement joins TRBV15 to TRBJ1-2; D gene uncertain. In germline, CDR1 is LNHNV, CDR2 YYDKDF (reference sequence). CDR3 length: 16 amino acids. Trimming cost V 1 base and J 8 bases, with 20 bases left between them. CDR3 protein: CATSRGQNYVMAGYTF. The DNA for the CDR3 is TGTGCCACCAGCAGAGGTCAGAACTACGTTATGGCAGGCTACACCTTC.

The rearrangement uses TRBV28 and TRBJ2-1; D is undetermined. The V gene lost 4 bases and the J gene lost 10 bases, with 11 bases spanning the gap. This CDR3 is 12 amino acids long. Germline CDR1 MDHEN, CDR2 SYDVKM. The CDR3 DNA reads as TGTGCCAGCAGTTCCTATATAGTGGAGCAGTTCTTC. It specifies CASSSYIVEQFF.

V is TRBV7-9 and J is TRBJ1-4, with a tentative D call TRBD1 (5 bases). This CDR3 spans 15 amino acids. V was shortened by 5 bases and J by 8 bases, with 18 bases between the two germline ends. Per the germline V gene, CDR1 is SEHNR and CDR2 is FQNEAQ (reference sequence). The CDR3 loop reads CASSQDTTRGEKLFF. CDR3 coding DNA: TGTGCCAGCAGCCAAGACACCACGCGGGGCGAAAAACTGTTTTTT.

This clone has only a few counts. This chain connects TRBV30 to TRBJ1-5, with D perhaps TRBD1 (5 bases). Germline assignment: CDR1 GTSNPN and CDR2 SVGIG (reference sequence). Trimming pared 2 bases from V and 6 bases from J, leaving 11 bases between. This CDR3 comprises 13 residues. CDR3 residues: CAWSSMGVQPQHF. CDR3 coding DNA: TGTGCCTGGAGTTCCATGGGGGTTCAGCCCCAGCATTTT.

The V call is TRBV7-9, the J call TRBJ1-5; 7 nucleotides agree with TRBD1. V lost 5 bases and J lost 10; bases outside the gene matches: 14. The CDR3 runs 15 residues. Germline V gene sequence: CDR1 SEHNR, CDR2 FQNEAQ (reference sequence). This CDR3 reads CASSPYGTASEPQHF. Here the CDR3 DNA reads TGTGCCAGCAGCCCTTACGGGACAGCCAGTGAACCCCAGCATTTT.

This chain connects TRBV5-1 to TRBJ1-2; a possible D gene is TRBD1 (6 bases). The CDR3 runs to 15 residues. Germline V gene sequence: CDR1 SGHRS, CDR2 YFSETQ. V lost 4 bases to trimming and J lost 3 bases, with 16 bases between them. The CDR3 DNA reads TGCGCCAGCAGCCTCTCCGGGGGCTCTCACTATGGCTACACCTTC. Translation: CASSLSGGSHYGYTF.

This sequence joins TRBV5-1 and TRBJ2-2; 7 nucleotides match TRBD1. The J segment lost 5 bases and the V segment lost 0 bases, leaving 7 bases of the junction unmatched. Germline CDR1 is SGHRS and CDR2 is YFSETQ. The CDR3 is 16 amino acids. The CDR3 nucleotides are TGCGCCAGCAGCTTGGGGGGACAGCCCGGGACCGGGGAGCTGTTTTTT. Amino acids: CASSLGGQPGTGELFF.

The chain joins TRBV19 to TRBJ2-1; D possibly corresponds to TRBD1 (5 bases). This CDR3 has 14 residues. Germline lookup yields CDR1 LNHDA and CDR2 SQIVND (reference sequence). V dropped 7 bases and J dropped 0 bases, with 10 bases sitting between them. The DNA for the CDR3 is TGTGCCAGTATGGCCGACAGCTCCTACAATGAGCAGTTCTTC. It specifies CASMADSSYNEQFF.

On this clone itself: This specimen includes other DNA sequences encoding the same CDR3. CDR3: CASTLTGELFF. The CDR3 DNA reads as TGTGCCAGCACCCTTACCGGGGAGCTGTTTTTT. The chain has TRBV28 and TRBJ2-2; D ambiguous. This CDR3 has 11 residues. Per germline, CDR1 MDHEN and CDR2 SYDVKM. Trimming stripped 7 bases from V and 5 bases from J, with 5 bases between.

The rearrangement uses TRBV6-1 and TRBJ1-2, with a possible D match to TRBD1 (5 bases). The V and J ends lost 7 bases and 3 bases respectively, with 18 bases between them. Germline CDR1 is MNHNS and CDR2 is SASEGT. The CDR3 runs to 15 residues. CDR3 DNA sequence: TGTGCCAGCATGGACAACAACAAGGGGTACTATGGCTACACCTTC. Translating it yields CASMDNNKGYYGYTF.

CDR3 coding DNA: TGTGCCAGCAGCCGAGCGGGACTAGGGTATGAGCAGTTCTTC. This codes for CASSRAGLGYEQFF. The J gene is TRBJ2-1, the V gene TRBV7-2; 8 bases map to TRBD2. The CDR3 spans 14 residues. V shed 5 bases and J 8 bases; nucleotides not matched to a gene: 8. Germline CDR1 reads SGHTA; CDR2 reads FQGNSA.

J is TRBJ1-1 and V is TRBV2; 8 positions agree with TRBD1. The CDR3 length is 14 residues. From germline, CDR1 is SNHLY and CDR2 FYNNEI. V shed 7 bases, J shed 1 base, and the junction held 5 bases outside the gene matches. The CDR3 DNA reads as TGTGCCAGCACTTGGACAGGGAAGAACACTGAAGCTTTCTTT. Its translation: CASTWTGKNTEAFF.

This chain links TRBV5-4 with TRBJ2-3, with 15 nucleotides matching TRBD2. Trimming at V came to 2 bases and at J to 2 bases, leaving 3 bases not matched to a gene. The CDR3 has 17 residues. Germline CDR1 is SGHNT and CDR2 is YYREEE (reference sequence). For the CDR3, the DNA is TGTGCCAGCAGCTTCGGACTAGCGGGAGGGTACACAGATACGCAGTATTTT. The encoded protein is CASSFGLAGGYTDTQYF. Variable domain in full (rest from reference TRBV5-4 and TRBJ2-3): ETGVTQSPTHLIKTRGQQVTLRCSSQSGHNTVSWYQQALGQGPQFIFQYYREEENGRGNFPPRFSGLQFPNYSSELNVNALELDDSALYLCASSFGLAGGYTDTQYFGPGTRLTVL.

This rearrangement joins TRBV9 to TRBJ1-1; a weak D match, TRBD1 (6 bases). The CDR3 has 12 residues. CDR1 is SGDLS, CDR2 YYNGEE, per germline. Trimming cost V 3 bases and J 8 bases, with 11 bases left between them. CDR3 loop: CASSATGLEAFF. The CDR3 nucleotides are TGTGCCAGCAGCGCAACAGGGCTGGAAGCTTTCTTT.

V usage is TRBV7-2 and J usage is TRBJ2-7, with unresolved D. CDR1 is SGHTA and CDR2 is FQGNSA in the germline V gene. The CDR3 runs 13 residues. Deletions cut 5 bases from V and 6 bases from J, with 14 bases between. This CDR3 reads CASSPRRKGEQYF. Here the CDR3 DNA reads TGTGCCAGCAGCCCCCGCCGGAAGGGCGAGCAGTACTTC. Full variable domain (remainder filled in from reference TRBV7-2 and TRBJ2-7): GAGVSQSPSNKVTEKGKDVELRCDPISGHTALYWYRQSLGQGLEFLIYFQGNSAPDKSGLPSDRFSAERTGGSVSTLTIQRTQQEDSAVYLCASSPRRKGEQYFGPGTRLTVT.

The rearrangement uses TRBV28 and TRBJ2-6; D is unclear. V was clipped by 7 bases and J by 1 base, with 14 bases between them. Germline-derived CDR1 and CDR2 are MDHEN and SYDVKM. The CDR3 runs to 16 residues. CDR3 bases: TGTGCCAGCATAACACACCTGGGGTCTGGGGCCAACGTCCTGACTTTC. It translates to CASITHLGSGANVLTF.

In DNA, the CDR3 is TGTGCCAGCAGCTTGAATCTGCGGGGAGTCTACGAGCAGTACTTC. Amino acid sequence: CASSLNLRGVYEQYF. V gene TRBV5-6 combines with J gene TRBJ2-7, with D possibly TRBD2 on 6 matching bases. CDR3 length equals 15 residues. CDR1 SGHDT and CDR2 YYEEEE come from the germline V gene. V was cut by 1 base and J by 3 bases, with 14 bases left in between.

The rearrangement links TRBV30 to TRBJ2-3, with D possibly TRBD1 on 6 matching bases. CDR3 length: 12 amino acids. Trimming took 4 bases from V and 4 from J, leaving 9 bases between them. CDR1 GTSNPN and CDR2 SVGIG come from the germline V gene (reference sequence). The CDR3 DNA sequence: TGTGCCTGGAATGACAGGTCAGATACGCAGTATTTT. Its protein product is CAWNDRSDTQYF.

The chain recombines TRBV6-6 with TRBJ1-5; 7 bases are a match to TRBD1. The V gene end was trimmed by 5 bases and the J gene end by 4 bases; junction bases not matched to a gene: 5. Germline V gives CDR1 MNHNY, CDR2 SVGAGI (reference sequence). The CDR3 length is 14 residues. The CDR3 nucleotides are TGTGCCAGCAGTAAGGGGGCCTATAATCAGCCCCAGCATTTT. Protein product: CASSKGAYNQPQHF.

As for this clone: Distinct nucleotide sequences in the sample also encode this CDR3. The genes are TRBV5-1 and TRBJ2-3; D not certain. The V end lost 0 bases, the J end lost 1 base, and 9 bases lay between the germline ends. The CDR3 runs 15 residues. CDR1 SGHRS and CDR2 YFSETQ come from the germline V gene. The CDR3 spells CASSLEGTGTDTQYF. The CDR3, as DNA: TGCGCCAGCAGCTTGGAGGGTACGGGCACAGATACGCAGTATTTT. The full variable domain, completed using reference TRBV5-1 and TRBJ2-3, is KAGVTQTPRYLIKTRGQQVTLSCSPISGHRSVSWYQQTPGQGLQFLFEYFSETQRNKGNFPGRFSGRQFSNSRSEMNVSTLELGDSALYLCASSLEGTGTDTQYFGPGTRLTVL.

This clone was found once. The chain is built from TRBV15 and TRBJ2-7; the D gene is possibly TRBD2 (6 bases). Trimming removed 5 bases from V and 5 bases from J, with 13 bases in between. CDR3 size: 13 residues. Germline V gene sequence: CDR1 LNHNV, CDR2 YYDKDF (reference sequence). The CDR3 here is CATSLTRSHEQYF. Here the CDR3 DNA reads TGTGCCACCAGCCTGACTAGGTCCCACGAGCAGTACTTC.

The chain has TRBV4-1 and TRBJ2-2; tentatively, D is TRBD2 (5 bases). V was shortened by 0 bases and J by 6 bases, with 20 bases between the two germline ends. From germline, CDR1 is MGHRA and CDR2 YSYEKL. The CDR3 length is 18 residues. In DNA form, the CDR3 reads TGCGCCAGCAGCCAAGATAGCGAAGACCTGATCCCTCCCGGGGAGCTGTTTTTT. This codes for CASSQDSEDLIPPGELFF.

The chain uses TRBV7-3 and TRBJ2-7; D is possibly TRBD1 or TRBD2 (7 bases each). The CDR3 has 15 amino acids. Germline V gene lookup returns CDR1 SGHTA and CDR2 FQGTGA. Trimming pared 2 bases from V and 4 bases from J, leaving 15 bases between. The CDR3 is CASSLWPGGAYEQYF. In DNA, the CDR3 is TGTGCCAGCAGCTTATGGCCAGGGGGGGCTTACGAGCAGTACTTC.

The chain uses TRBV2 and TRBJ2-3, with a possible D match to TRBD2 (5 bases). This CDR3 is 13 amino acids long. Trimming took 5 bases from V and 3 from J, leaving 9 bases between them. Germline CDR1 is SNHLY and CDR2 is FYNNEI. CDR3: CASSQGRTDTQYF. The DNA of the CDR3 is TGTGCCAGCAGTCAAGGGAGAACAGATACGCAGTATTTT.

The chain joins TRBV29-1 to TRBJ2-7; 9 nucleotides line up with TRBD1. Germline V gene lookup returns CDR1 SQVTM and CDR2 ANQGSEA. The CDR3 covers 14 residues. The trim removed 0 bases at V and 0 bases at J, leaving 0 bases unmatched. The CDR3 is CSVEEGQGSYEQYF. The CDR3 DNA is TGCAGCGTTGAAGAGGGACAGGGCTCCTACGAGCAGTACTTC.

This clone came up once. The chain has TRBV4-3 and TRBJ1-3, with unresolved D. Germline CDR1 is LGHNA and CDR2 is YSLEER. The length of the CDR3 is 15 residues. Trimming shortened V by 0 bases and J by 4 bases, and 10 bases separated the two germline ends. Written as DNA, the CDR3 is TGCGCCAGCAGCCAAGATTTAGGACCCGGAAACACCATATATTTT. It translates to CASSQDLGPGNTIYF.

This clone occurred once. The V and J genes are TRBV10-3 and TRBJ2-7; D is undetermined. The germline V gene encodes CDR1 ENHRY and CDR2 SYGVKD. This CDR3 spans 12 amino acids. Trimming took 8 bases from V and 3 from J, leaving 11 bases between them. The CDR3 region has the DNA TGTGCCATCTCCCCCCAGAGCTACGAGCAGTACTTC. Amino acids: CAISPQSYEQYF.